This TCR beta chain is drawn from a study of control samples from healthy donors and cancer patients. Clones were read by immunoSEQ multiplex PCR, and TCRdb kept only the in-frame ones, dropping some. The sample has about 160,000 clones, around 95% seen once. There are 15 residues in the CDR3. Losses at the gene ends were 3 bases for V and 5 bases for J; bases not matched to a gene: 9. CDR1 and CDR2 from the germline V gene are SGHRS and YFSETQ. The sequencing sample was made of blood. The chain joins TRBV5-1 to TRBJ1-1; TRBD1 aligns across 8 bases. The clonotype originates from a middle-aged woman in good health. In nucleotides, the CDR3 is TGCGCCAGCAGCTCCTCCGGGACAGGATTTACTGAAGCTTTCTTT. This codes for CASSSSGTGFTEAFF.